Given below is one T cell receptor (beta chain) in context. Its antigen is unknown. The data were taken from a study of cytomegalovirus exposure and HLA in healthy donors. The wider study: Inside one of the first data releases sat 85 million or so unique TCRs taken from HLA-typed donors. Study findings and constraints: Later analysis demonstrated an association between a missense DCLRE1C variant and TCR beta V- and J-gene trimming. Later work associated roughly 17,000 TCR beta sequences with HLA alleles at 0.05 false discovery rate.

PCR involved 60 Vbeta and 13 Jbeta primers. Assay used: immunoSEQ multiplex PCR; TCRdb lists only in-frame clones, some missing. The sample shows roughly 77,000 clones, and approximately 4.2% sits with its ten largest clones. After removal of 0 bases from V and 5 bases from J, the junction contained 11 bases not matched to a gene. Germline V gene data show CDR1 as GTSNPN and CDR2 as SVGIG (reference sequence). CDR3 size: 17 residues. The specimen sequenced was PBMCs. This sequence originates from a man aged 25-45 years in good health and CMV-seronegative. The rearrangement joins TRBV30 to TRBJ2-5, with TRBD2 matching 11 bases. The CDR3 nucleotides read TGTGCCTGGAGTGTACGTGGTAGCGGGAGGGCCGGGGAGACCCAGTACTTC. Translation: CAWSVRGSGRAGETQYF. Together with reference TRBV30 and TRBJ2-5, the CDR3 gives the full variable domain: SQTIHQWPATLVQPVGSPLSLECTVEGTSNPNLYWYRQAAGRGLQLLFYSVGIGQISSEVPQNLSASRPQDRQFILSSKKLLLSDSGFYLCAWSVRGSGRAGETQYFGPGTRLLVL.